This T cell receptor (beta chain) was captured by sequencing in a study of cytotoxic CD8 clonotypes in ibrutinib-treated CLL. Depth targeted 1 in 200,000 to 1 in 1 million T cells, averaging approximately 9.3x coverage per clonotype. Sequencing was performed with immunoSEQ multiplex PCR; in TCRdb, only in-frame clones are kept and a portion is missing. The table includes 110,000 to 150,000 clones, about 80% detected once. For this clone: Other DNA variants within this sample encode the same CDR3.

From germline, CDR1 is SEHNR and CDR2 FQNEAQ (reference sequence). The length of the CDR3 is 15 residues. V was shortened by 9 bases and J by 5 bases, with 20 bases between the two germline ends. The gene calls are TRBV7-9 and TRBJ1-3, with TRBD1 as a possible D gene (5 bases). This sequence originates from a human donor with chronic lymphocytic leukemia. The input for sequencing was PBMCs, taken after 12 months of ibrutinib treatment. CDR3 protein: CASSPAGTQRNTIYF. The CDR3 bases are TGTGCCAGTAGCCCAGCCGGGACTCAGAGAAACACCATATATTTT.